The rows below give T cell receptor beta chains drawn from one sample of a study of cytotoxic CD8 clonotypes in ibrutinib-treated CLL. Profiled with immunoSEQ multiplex PCR; TCRdb holds only in-frame clones, not every one. The sample gives 110,000 to 150,000 clones, 76% of which show up once; about 4.7% is in the top ten. This specimen consisted of PBMCs, obtained after 24 months of ibrutinib treatment. Receptors originate from a human donor with chronic lymphocytic leukemia. Both conserved end residues are part of each CDR3. A D gene is named only where the DNA matches it firmly. Clone size, where shown, is once, few, many, or a class for clones that have expanded.

J gene: TRBJ1-1; clone size: .; D gene: .; V gene: TRBV9; CDR3 DNA: TGTGCCAGCCCCAGGGCGGGGAAAAGGGACACTGAAGCTTTCTTT; CDR3 protein: CASPRAGKRDTEAFF
J gene: TRBJ1-5; clone size: .; D gene: .; V gene: TRBV30; CDR3 DNA: TGTGCCTGGAGTCTGGGGGGGAATCAGCCCCAGCATTTT; CDR3 protein: CAWSLGGNQPQHF
J gene: TRBJ1-1; clone size: .; D gene: .; V gene: TRBV4-3; CDR3 DNA: TGCGCCAGCAGCCAAGATCAAGGGGGGAAGGAGAACACTGAAGCTTTCTTT; CDR3 protein: CASSQDQGGKENTEAFF
J gene: TRBJ1-1; clone size: .; D gene: .; V gene: TRBV5-1; CDR3 DNA: TGCGCCAGCAGCAAGGCATGGGGCTCGGACTCAAACACTGAAGCTTTCTTT; CDR3 protein: CASSKAWGSDSNTEAFF
J gene: TRBJ1-2; clone size: .; D gene: .; V gene: TRBV28; CDR3 DNA: TGTGCCACCCTACGCTGGAGGCGCGGGGGCTACACCTTC; CDR3 protein: CATLRWRRGGYTF
J gene: TRBJ1-1; clone size: .; D gene: .; V gene: TRBV18; CDR3 DNA: TGTGCCAGCTCACCCAACAGGGCAAGGAATTCCCCGAACACTGAAGCTTTCTTT; CDR3 protein: CASSPNRARNSPNTEAFF
J gene: TRBJ1-3; clone size: few; D gene: .; V gene: TRBV5-6; CDR3 DNA: TGTGCCAGCAGCCTAGGTCGATCCCCTGGGAACACCATATATTTT; CDR3 protein: CASSLGRSPGNTIYF
J gene: TRBJ2-5; clone size: .; D gene: TRBD1; V gene: TRBV27; CDR3 DNA: TGTGCCAGCAGTTTCGGGGACAGGGTGGAGACCCAGTACTTC; CDR3 protein: CASSFGDRVETQYF
J gene: TRBJ2-6; clone size: .; D gene: TRBD1; V gene: TRBV5-1; CDR3 DNA: TGCGCCAGCAGCACGGCACAGGGGGCGGATTCCGGGGCCAACGTCCTGACTTTC; CDR3 protein: CASSTAQGADSGANVLTF
J gene: TRBJ2-1; clone size: .; D gene: TRBD1; V gene: TRBV6-5; CDR3 DNA: TGTGCCAGCAGTGCCTGGACAGGGACCTACAATGAGCAGTTCTTC; CDR3 protein: CASSAWTGTYNEQFF